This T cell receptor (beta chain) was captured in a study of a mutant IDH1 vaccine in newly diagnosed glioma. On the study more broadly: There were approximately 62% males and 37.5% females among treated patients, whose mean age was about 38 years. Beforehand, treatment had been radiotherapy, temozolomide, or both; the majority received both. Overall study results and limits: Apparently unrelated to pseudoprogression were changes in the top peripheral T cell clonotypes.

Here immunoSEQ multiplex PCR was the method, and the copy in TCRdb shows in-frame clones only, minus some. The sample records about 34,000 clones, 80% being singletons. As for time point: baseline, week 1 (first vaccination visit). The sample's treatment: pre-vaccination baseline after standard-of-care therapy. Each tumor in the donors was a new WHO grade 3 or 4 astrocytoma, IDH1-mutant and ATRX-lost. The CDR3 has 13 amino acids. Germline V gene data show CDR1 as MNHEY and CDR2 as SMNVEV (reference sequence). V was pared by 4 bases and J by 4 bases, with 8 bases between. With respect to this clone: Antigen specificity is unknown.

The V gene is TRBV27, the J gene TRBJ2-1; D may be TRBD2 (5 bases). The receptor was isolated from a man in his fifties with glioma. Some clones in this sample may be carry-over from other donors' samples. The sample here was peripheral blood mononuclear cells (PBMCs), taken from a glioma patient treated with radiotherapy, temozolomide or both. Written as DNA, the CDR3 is TGTGCCAGCAGTTCCGGAGGTTACAATGAGCAGTTCTTC. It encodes CASSSGGYNEQFF.